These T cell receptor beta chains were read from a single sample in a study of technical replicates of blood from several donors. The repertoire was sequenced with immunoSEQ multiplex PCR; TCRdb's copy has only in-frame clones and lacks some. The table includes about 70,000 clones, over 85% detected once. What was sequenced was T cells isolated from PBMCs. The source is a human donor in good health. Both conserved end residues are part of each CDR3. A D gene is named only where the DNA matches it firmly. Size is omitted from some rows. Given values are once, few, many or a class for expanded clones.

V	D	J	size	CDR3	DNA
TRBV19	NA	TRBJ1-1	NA	CASSTDPGTEAFF	TGTGCCAGTAGTACGGACCCAGGGACTGAAGCTTTCTTT
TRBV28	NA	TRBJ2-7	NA	CASSYTGTPYSYEQYF	TGTGCCAGCAGTTATACCGGGACTCCTTATTCCTACGAGCAGTACTTC
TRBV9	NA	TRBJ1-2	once	CASSLGADHYGYTF	TGTGCCAGCAGCCTTGGGGCCGACCACTATGGCTACACCTTC
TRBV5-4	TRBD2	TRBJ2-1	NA	CASSLGLAGGAYNEQFF	TGTGCCAGCAGCTTGGGACTAGCGGGAGGCGCCTACAATGAGCAGTTCTTC
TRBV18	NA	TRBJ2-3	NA	CASSPSDTQYF	TGTGCCAGCTCACCTTCGGATACGCAGTATTTT
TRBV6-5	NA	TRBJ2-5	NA	CASRSGEETQYF	TGTGCCAGCAGATCGGGGGAAGAGACCCAGTACTTC
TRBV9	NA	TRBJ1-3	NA	CASSTLAAAGNTIYF	TGTGCCAGCAGTACCCTAGCTGCGGCTGGAAACACCATATATTTT
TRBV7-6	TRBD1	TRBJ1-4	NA	CASSLEGAREKLFF	TGTGCCAGCAGCTTGGAGGGGGCAAGGGAAAAACTGTTTTTT
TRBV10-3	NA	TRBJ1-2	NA	CAIRFGTGNYGYTF	TGTGCCATCCGCTTCGGTACAGGGAACTATGGCTACACCTTC
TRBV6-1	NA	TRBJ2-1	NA	CASDVGISYNEQFF	TGTGCCAGCGATGTGGGCATCTCCTACAATGAGCAGTTCTTC
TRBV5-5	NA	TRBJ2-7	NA	CASSLGGYYEQYF	TGTGCCAGCAGCTTGGGGGGCTACTACGAGCAGTACTTC
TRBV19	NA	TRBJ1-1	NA	CASSLRGWSTEAFF	TGTGCCAGTAGCTTAAGGGGATGGTCTACTGAAGCTTTCTTT
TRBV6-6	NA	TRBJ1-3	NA	CASSGTDYSGNTIYF	TGTGCCAGCAGTGGAACAGATTACTCTGGAAACACCATATATTTT
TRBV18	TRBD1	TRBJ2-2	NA	CASSTGQDFRELFF	TGTGCCAGCTCAACGGGACAGGATTTCCGGGAGCTGTTTTTT